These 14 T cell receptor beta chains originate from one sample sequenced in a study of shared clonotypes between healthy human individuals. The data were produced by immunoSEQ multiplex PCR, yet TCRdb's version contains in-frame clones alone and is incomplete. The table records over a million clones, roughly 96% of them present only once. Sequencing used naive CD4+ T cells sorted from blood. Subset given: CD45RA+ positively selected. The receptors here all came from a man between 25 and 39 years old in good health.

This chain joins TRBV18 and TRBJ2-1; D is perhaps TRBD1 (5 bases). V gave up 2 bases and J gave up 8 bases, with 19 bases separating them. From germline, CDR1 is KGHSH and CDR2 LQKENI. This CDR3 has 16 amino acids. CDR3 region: CASSPKSQGGPHEQFF. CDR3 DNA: TGTGCCAGCTCACCAAAGAGCCAGGGTGGGCCGCATGAGCAGTTCTTC.

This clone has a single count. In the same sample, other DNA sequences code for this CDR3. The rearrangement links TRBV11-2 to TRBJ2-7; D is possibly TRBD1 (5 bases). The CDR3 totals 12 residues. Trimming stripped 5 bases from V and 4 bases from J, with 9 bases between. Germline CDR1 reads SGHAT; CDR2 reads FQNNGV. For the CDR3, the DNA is TGTGCCAGCAGCCCTCAGGGATACGAGCAGTACTTC. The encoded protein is CASSPQGYEQYF.

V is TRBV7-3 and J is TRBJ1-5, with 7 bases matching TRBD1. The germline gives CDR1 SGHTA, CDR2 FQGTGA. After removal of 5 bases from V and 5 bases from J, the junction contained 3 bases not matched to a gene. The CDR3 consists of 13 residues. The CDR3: CASSQDRDQPQHF. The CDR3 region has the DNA TGTGCCAGCAGCCAAGACAGGGATCAGCCCCAGCATTTT.

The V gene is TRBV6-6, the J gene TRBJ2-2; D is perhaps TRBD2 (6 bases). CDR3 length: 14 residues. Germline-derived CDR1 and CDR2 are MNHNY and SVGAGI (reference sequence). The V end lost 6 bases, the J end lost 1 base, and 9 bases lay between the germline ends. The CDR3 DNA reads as TGTGCCAGCAGGAGACTAGAGAACACCGGGGAGCTGTTTTTT. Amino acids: CASRRLENTGELFF.

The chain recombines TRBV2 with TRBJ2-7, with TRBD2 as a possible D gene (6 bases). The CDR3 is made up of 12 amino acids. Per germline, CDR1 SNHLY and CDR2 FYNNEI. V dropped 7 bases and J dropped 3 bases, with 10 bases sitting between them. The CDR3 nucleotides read TGTGCCAGCACTAGGGAGGTCTACGAGCAGTACTTC. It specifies CASTREVYEQYF.

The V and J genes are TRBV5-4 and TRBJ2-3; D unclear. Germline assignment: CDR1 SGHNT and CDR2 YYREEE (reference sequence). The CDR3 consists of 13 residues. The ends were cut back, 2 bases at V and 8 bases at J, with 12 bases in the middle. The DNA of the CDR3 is TGTGCCAGCAGCTTAGAAGGAGTTGGTACGCAGTATTTT. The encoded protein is CASSLEGVGTQYF.

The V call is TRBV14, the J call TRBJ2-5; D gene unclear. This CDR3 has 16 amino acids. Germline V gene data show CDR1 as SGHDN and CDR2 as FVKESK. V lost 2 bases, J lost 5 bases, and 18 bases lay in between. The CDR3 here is CASSQSPDQTRETQYF. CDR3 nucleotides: TGTGCCAGCAGCCAATCCCCGGACCAGACACGCGAGACCCAGTACTTC.

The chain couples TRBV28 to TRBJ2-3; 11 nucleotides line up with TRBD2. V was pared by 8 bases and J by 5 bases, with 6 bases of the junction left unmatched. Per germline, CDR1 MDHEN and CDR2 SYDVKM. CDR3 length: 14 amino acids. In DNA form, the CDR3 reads TGTGCCAGCCTACTAGCGGGAGATGTAGATACGCAGTATTTT. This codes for CASLLAGDVDTQYF.

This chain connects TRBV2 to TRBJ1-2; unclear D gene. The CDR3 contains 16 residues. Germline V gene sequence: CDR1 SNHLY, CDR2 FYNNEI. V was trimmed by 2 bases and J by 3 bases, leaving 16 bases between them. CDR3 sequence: CASSELTSTRYYGYTF. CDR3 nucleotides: TGTGCCAGCAGTGAACTAACCTCGACGCGATACTATGGCTACACCTTC.

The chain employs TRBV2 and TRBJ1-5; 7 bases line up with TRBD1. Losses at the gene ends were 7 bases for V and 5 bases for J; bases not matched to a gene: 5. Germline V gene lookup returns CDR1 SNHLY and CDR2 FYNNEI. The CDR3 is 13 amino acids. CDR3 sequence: CASTRQGDQPQHF. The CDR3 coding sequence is TGTGCCAGCACGCGGCAGGGGGATCAGCCCCAGCATTTT.

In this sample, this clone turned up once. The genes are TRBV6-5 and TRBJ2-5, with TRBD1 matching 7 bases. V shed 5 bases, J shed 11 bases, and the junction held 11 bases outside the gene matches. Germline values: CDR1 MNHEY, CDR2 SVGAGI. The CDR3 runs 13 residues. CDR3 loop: CASSRQGVYEQYF. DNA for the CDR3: TGTGCCAGCAGTCGTCAGGGGGTTTATGAGCAGTACTTC.

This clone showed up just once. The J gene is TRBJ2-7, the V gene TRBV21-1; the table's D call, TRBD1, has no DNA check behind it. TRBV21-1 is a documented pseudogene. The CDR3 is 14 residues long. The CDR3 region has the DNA TGTGCCAGCAGCAACGGGACAGGGTCCTACGAGCAGTACTTC. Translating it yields CASSNGTGSYEQYF.

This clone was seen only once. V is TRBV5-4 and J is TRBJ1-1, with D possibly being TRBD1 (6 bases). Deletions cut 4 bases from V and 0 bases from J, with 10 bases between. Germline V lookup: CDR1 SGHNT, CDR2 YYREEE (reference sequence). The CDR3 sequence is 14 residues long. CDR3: CASSVNRVNTEAFF. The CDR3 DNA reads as TGTGCCAGCAGCGTTAACAGGGTGAACACTGAAGCTTTCTTT.

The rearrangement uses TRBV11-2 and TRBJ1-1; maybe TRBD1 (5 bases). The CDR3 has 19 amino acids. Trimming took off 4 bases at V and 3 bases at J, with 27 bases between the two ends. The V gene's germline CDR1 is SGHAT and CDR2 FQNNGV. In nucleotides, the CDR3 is TGTGCCAGCAGCTCCCTATCGCCGCGGGAGGGGCTTAGGTACACTGAAGCTTTCTTT. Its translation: CASSSLSPREGLRYTEAFF.